Following are 10 T cell receptor beta chains from one sample sequenced in a study of blood T cells in healthy people across ages. The second PCR ran roughly 6 to 11 cycles with a sample-barcoded 5' primer and J-beta primers. Each CDR3 protein is one row after TCRdb ran MiXCR on the 5' RACE reads. The sample lists hundreds of thousands of distinct CDR3 sequences, approximately 53% occurring once. Input material: blood. The receptors were gathered from a man in his forties in good health.

This clonotype was seen a few times. This chain's CDR3 is CATEMVGDYSYGYTF. CDR3 coding DNA: TGTGCCACCGAGATGGTAGGGGATTATAGCTATGGCTACACCTTC. This chain connects TRBV7-9 to TRBJ1-2; D is possibly TRBD1 (5 bases). This CDR3 is built from 15 residues. Germline V gene sequence: CDR1 SEHNR, CDR2 FQNEAQ (reference sequence). Trimming removed 10 bases from V and 4 bases from J, with 22 bases in between.

This chain joins TRBV27 and TRBJ2-3; possibly TRBD1 or TRBD2 for D (6 bases each). Trimming stripped 3 bases from V and 4 bases from J, with 14 bases between. Germline V gene lookup returns CDR1 MNHEY and CDR2 SMNVEV (reference sequence). This CDR3 region has 15 residues. DNA for the CDR3: TGTGCCAGCAGTTTTATGCCACGGGGGCCAGATACGCAGTATTTT. This translates into CASSFMPRGPDTQYF.

The chain combines TRBV9 with TRBJ2-6; 7 nucleotides agree with TRBD2. The V gene's germline CDR1 is SGDLS and CDR2 YYNGEE. CDR3 length equals 19 residues. J lost 0 bases, V lost 2 bases, and 11 bases had no gene match. CDR3 region: CASSVPRTRTISGANVLTF. The CDR3 DNA sequence: TGTGCCAGCAGCGTCCCGAGGACTAGAACAATCTCTGGGGCCAACGTCCTGACTTTC.

The chain carries TRBV9 and TRBJ2-1; tentatively, D is TRBD1 (6 bases). The CDR3 extends over 17 amino acids. The V end lost 0 bases, the J end lost 4 bases, and 17 bases lay between the germline ends. Germline values: CDR1 SGDLS, CDR2 YYNGEE. The CDR3 coding sequence is TGTGCCAGCAGCGTAGAGGGTAGGGCAGGGGATTACAATGAGCAGTTCTTC. This translates into CASSVEGRAGDYNEQFF.

CDR3 bases: TGTGCCACTTCGAGGGACATTCAGTACTTC. Translated, it gives CATSRDIQYF. The chain carries TRBV14 and TRBJ2-4, with TRBD2 as a possible D gene (5 bases). The CDR3 contains 10 residues. The germline V gene encodes CDR1 SGHDN and CDR2 FVKESK. The V end was cut by 10 bases, the J end by 8 bases, with 9 bases between.

This chain uses TRBV6-2 or TRBV6-3 with TRBJ2-3, with TRBD1 identical over 10 bases. Germline lookup yields CDR1 MNHEY and CDR2 SVGEGT. The V gene end was trimmed by 6 bases and the J gene end by 4 bases; junction bases not matched to a gene: 4. This CDR3 has 14 amino acids. CDR3 sequence: CASSAGTGADTQYF. The CDR3 DNA reads TGTGCCAGCAGCGCCGGGACAGGGGCAGATACGCAGTATTTT.

The CDR3 nucleotides read TGTGCCAGCAGTACAAGTCACTATGGCTACACCTTC. Amino acids: CASSTSHYGYTF. The J gene is TRBJ1-2, the V gene TRBV12-3 or TRBV12-4; no clear D. The CDR3 runs 12 residues. V lost 5 bases to trimming and J lost 3 bases, with 7 bases between them.

The gene calls are TRBV12-3 or TRBV12-4 and TRBJ2-5; D gene uncertain. The CDR3 is 15 amino acids. Trimming pared 5 bases from V and 1 base from J, leaving 14 bases between. CDR3 nucleotides: TGTGCCAGCAGTCTCTGGGCCGGCGGCCAAGAGACCCAGTACTTC. Its translation is CASSLWAGGQETQYF.

V is TRBV14 and J is TRBJ2-1; D unresolved. CDR1 and CDR2 (germline): SGHDN, FVKESK. CDR3 length equals 13 residues. Trimming removed 1 base at V and 9 bases at J, with 10 bases between. The CDR3 loop reads CASSQVMVGEQFF. CDR3 bases: TGTGCCAGCAGCCAAGTTATGGTCGGTGAGCAGTTCTTC.

This clonotype was observed a handful of times. One junction end disagrees with the germline gene, perhaps due to a read error. The chain employs TRBV5-1 and TRBJ2-5; 9 positions agree with TRBD1. From germline, CDR1 is SGHRS and CDR2 YFSETQ. This CDR3 comprises 14 residues. The CDR3: CASTLDRGRETQYF. As DNA, the CDR3 is TGCGCCAGCACCTTGGACAGGGGACGAGAGACCCAGTACTTC.